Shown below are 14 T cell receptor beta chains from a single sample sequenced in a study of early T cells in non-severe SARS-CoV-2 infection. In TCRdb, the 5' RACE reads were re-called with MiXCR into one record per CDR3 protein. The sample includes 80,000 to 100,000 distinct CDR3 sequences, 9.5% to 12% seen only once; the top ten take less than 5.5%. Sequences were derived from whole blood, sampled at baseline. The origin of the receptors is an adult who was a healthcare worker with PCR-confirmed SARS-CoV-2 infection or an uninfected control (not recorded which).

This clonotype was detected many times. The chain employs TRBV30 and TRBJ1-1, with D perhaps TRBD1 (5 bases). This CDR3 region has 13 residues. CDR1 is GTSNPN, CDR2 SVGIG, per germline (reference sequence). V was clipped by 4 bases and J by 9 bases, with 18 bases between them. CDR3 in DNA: TGTGCCTGGACCGAGGAGGGTCAGGGTAAAGCTTTCTTT. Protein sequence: CAWTEEGQGKAFF. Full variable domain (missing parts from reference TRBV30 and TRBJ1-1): SQTIHQWPATLVQPVGSPLSLECTVEGTSNPNLYWYRQAAGRGLQLLFYSVGIGQISSEVPQNLSASRPQDRQFILSSKKLLLSDSGFYLCAWTEEGQGKAFFGQGTRLTVV.

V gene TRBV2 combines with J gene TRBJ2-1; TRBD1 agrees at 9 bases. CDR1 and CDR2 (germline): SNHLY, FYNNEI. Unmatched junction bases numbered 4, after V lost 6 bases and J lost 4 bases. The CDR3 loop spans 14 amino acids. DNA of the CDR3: TGTGCCAGCAGCGGGACAGGGACTTACAATGAGCAGTTCTTC. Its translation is CASSGTGTYNEQFF.

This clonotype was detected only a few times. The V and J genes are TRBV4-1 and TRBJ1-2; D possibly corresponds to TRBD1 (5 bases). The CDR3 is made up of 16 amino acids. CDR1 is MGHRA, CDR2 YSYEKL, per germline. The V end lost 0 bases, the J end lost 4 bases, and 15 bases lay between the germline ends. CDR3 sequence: CASSQDLDTEGYGYTF. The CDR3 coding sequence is TGCGCCAGCAGCCAAGATTTGGACACCGAGGGCTATGGCTACACCTTC.

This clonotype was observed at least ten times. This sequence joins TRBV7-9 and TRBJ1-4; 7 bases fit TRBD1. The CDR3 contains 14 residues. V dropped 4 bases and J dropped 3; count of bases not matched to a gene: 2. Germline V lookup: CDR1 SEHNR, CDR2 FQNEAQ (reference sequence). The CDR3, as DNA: TGTGCCAGCAGCTCGGGACAGCCTAATGAAAAACTGTTTTTT. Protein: CASSSGQPNEKLFF.

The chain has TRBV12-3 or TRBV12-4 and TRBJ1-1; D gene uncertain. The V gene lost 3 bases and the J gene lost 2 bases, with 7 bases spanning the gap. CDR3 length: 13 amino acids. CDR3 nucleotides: TGTGCCAGCAGTTTTGGGCTAAACACTGAAGCTTTCTTT. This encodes CASSFGLNTEAFF.

CDR3 DNA sequence: TGTGCCAGCAGTTACCCAGGGGAAACTGAAGCTTTCTTT. Its translation: CASSYPGETEAFF. The chain links TRBV7-9 to TRBJ1-1; possibly TRBD1 for D (6 bases). The CDR3 is 13 residues long. V was trimmed by 6 bases and J by 5 bases, leaving 13 bases between them. CDR1 and CDR2 from the germline V gene are SEHNR and FQNEAQ (reference sequence).

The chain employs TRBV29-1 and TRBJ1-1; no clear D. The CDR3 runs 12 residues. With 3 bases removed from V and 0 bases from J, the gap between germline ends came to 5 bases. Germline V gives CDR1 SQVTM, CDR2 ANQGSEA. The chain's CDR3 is CSVDGMNTEAFF. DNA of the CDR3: TGCAGCGTTGATGGTATGAACACTGAAGCTTTCTTT.

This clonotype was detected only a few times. This chain's CDR3 is CASSEDRGTQYF. Here the CDR3 DNA reads TGTGCCAGCAGTGAAGATCGAGGCACGCAGTATTTT. This chain links TRBV2 with TRBJ2-3; D unclear. V was cut by 1 base and J by 9 bases, with 8 bases left in between. The CDR3 loop spans 12 amino acids. Germline-derived CDR1 and CDR2 are SNHLY and FYNNEI.

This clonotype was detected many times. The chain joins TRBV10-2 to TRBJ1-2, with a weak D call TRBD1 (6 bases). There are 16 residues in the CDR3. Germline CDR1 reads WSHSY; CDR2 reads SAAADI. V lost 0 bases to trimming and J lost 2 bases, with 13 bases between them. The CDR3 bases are TGCGCCAGCAGTGAGTCTGCAGGGGCCCGCAACTATGGCTACACCTTC. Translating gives CASSESAGARNYGYTF.

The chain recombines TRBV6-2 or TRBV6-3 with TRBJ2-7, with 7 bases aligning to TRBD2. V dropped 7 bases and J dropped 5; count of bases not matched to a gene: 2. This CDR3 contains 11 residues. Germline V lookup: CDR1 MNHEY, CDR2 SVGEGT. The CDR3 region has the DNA TGTGCCAGCACCCTAGCGGACGAGCAGTACTTC. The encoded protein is CASTLADEQYF.

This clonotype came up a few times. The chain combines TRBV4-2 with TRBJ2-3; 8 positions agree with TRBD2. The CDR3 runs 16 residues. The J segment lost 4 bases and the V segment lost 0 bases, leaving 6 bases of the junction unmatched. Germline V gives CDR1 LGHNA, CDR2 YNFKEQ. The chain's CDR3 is CASSQEGRGEADTQYF. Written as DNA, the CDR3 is TGTGCCAGCAGCCAAGAAGGGCGGGGGGAAGCAGATACGCAGTATTTT.

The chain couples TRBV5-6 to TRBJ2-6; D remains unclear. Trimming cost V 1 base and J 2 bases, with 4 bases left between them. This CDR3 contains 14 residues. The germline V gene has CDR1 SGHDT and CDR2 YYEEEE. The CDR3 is CASSLTAGANVLTF. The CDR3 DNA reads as TGTGCCAGCAGCTTGACGGCTGGGGCCAACGTCCTGACTTTC.

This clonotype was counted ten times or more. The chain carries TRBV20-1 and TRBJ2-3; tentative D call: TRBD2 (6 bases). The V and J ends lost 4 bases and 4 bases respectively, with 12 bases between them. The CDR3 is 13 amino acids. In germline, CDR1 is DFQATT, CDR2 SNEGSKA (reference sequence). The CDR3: CSATSGAADTQYF. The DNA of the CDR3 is TGCAGTGCTACCTCGGGAGCCGCAGATACGCAGTATTTT.

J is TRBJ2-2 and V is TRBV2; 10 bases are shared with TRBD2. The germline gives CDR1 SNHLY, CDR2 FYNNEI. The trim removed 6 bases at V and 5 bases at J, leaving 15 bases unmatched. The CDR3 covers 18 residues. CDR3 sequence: CASRVAGGMPYLTGELFF. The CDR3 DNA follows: TGTGCCAGCAGGGTAGCGGGGGGCATGCCATACCTGACCGGGGAGCTGTTTTTT.